This TCR beta chain originates from a study of T cells in pancreatic ductal adenocarcinoma (dated by TCRdb to 2017 to 2019). In the study overall: Surgically resected pancreatic ductal adenocarcinoma specimens were analyzed for the quantity, spatial distribution, and characteristics of both suppressive cells and tumor-infiltrating CD8+ T cells, an effort aimed at clarifying the adaptive T-cell response occurring naturally. Beyond this particular receptor, the publication reports: There was no significant difference in T-cell clonality between tumor and blood, where mean clonality was approximately 0.1 for tumors and more than 0.07 for blood. Blood samples had more total productive templates and 7 to 10-fold more unique clonotypes than tumor samples. Because tumors are enriched in CD45RO+ effector T cells rather than naive T cells, which biases toward lower diversity, comparisons of clonality between tumor and blood may be biased. Because most pancreatic cancer patients present with inoperable disease, the resected cohort was biased toward the minority with early-stage disease.

The CDR1 and CDR2 encoded by the germline V gene are SGHTS and YDEGEE. The CDR3 contains 16 residues, cysteine and phenylalanine counted. The retained sequence is limited to the CDR3, 48 bases, with the frame set at the first base. V was cut back by 4 bases and J by 0 bases, leaving a gap of 14 bases between them. As for this clone: It lacks a known antigen. No base-level quality is on record; no much larger clone is a single base apart.

The immunoSEQ hsTCRB kit was used to amplify TCR beta CDR3 regions from genomic DNA. High-throughput TRB CDR3 sequencing was performed on an Illumina HiSeq system. As for the authors' bioinformatics: The immunoSEQ software was used to analyze the sequencing reads, and any nonproductive sequences containing premature stops or frame-shifts were left out. To calculate repertoire clonality, Shannon entropy was normalized by log2 of the number of unique productive sequences, and that value was subtracted from one. As stored in TCRdb, this immuneACCESS dataset retains in-frame rearrangements with V and J assigned. A fraction of the clones does not appear; measured against another copy, unresolved V genes explain less than half of the discrepancy, and the remainder lacks a known reason. D and trimming were read from the DNA, whereas the V and J calls and clone size are those reported in that table. This sample has roughly 100,000 clones in its table, and about 95% of those were observed once. The top ten clones comprise less than 4% of the sample.

The pancreatic ductal adenocarcinoma patients who were selected had gone through surgery without receiving any neoadjuvant therapy. Peripheral blood was collected in heparin tubes, and PBMCs were isolated by histopaque density gradient and cryopreserved in approximately 9.4% DMSO. The DNeasy Blood and Tissue Kit, with Proteinase K and RNase treatment, was used to extract genomic DNA from 7 PBMC specimens and roughly 9 flash-frozen tumor specimens. This TCR came from a human donor with pancreatic ductal adenocarcinoma. The chain was built from TRBV5-8 and TRBJ2-1, with the D gene not clear enough to name. The material sequenced was PBMCs. The CDR3 amino acid sequence is: CASSADILLSYNEQFF. The sequence in DNA is TGTGCCAGCAGCGCCGATATACTCCTCTCCTACAATGAGCAGTTCTTC.